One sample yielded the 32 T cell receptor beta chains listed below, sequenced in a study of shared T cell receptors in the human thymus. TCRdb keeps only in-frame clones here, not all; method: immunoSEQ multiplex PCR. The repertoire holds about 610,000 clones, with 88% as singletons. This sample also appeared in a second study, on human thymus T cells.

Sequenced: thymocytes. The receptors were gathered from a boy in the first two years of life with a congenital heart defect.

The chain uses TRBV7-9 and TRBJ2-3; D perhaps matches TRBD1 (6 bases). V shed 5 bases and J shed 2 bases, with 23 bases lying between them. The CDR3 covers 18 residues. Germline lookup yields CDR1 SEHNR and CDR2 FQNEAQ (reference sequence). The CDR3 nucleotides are TGTGCCAGCAGCGTCGAAACGTCGGACAGTCCCTCCACAGATACGCAGTATTTT. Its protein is CASSVETSDSPSTDTQYF.

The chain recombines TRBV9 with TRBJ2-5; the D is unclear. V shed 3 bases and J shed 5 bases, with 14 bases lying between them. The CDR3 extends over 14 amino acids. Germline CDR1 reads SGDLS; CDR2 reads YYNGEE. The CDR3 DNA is TGTGCCAGCAGCGCCGCCCGAGGTGGGGAGACCCAGTACTTC. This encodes CASSAARGGETQYF.

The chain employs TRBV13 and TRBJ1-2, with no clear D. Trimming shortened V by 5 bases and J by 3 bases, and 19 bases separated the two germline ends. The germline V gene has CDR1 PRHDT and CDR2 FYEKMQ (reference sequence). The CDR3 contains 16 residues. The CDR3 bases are TGTGCCAGCAGCCCCAATGGCCTGGAAGAGGACTATGGCTACACCTTC. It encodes CASSPNGLEEDYGYTF.

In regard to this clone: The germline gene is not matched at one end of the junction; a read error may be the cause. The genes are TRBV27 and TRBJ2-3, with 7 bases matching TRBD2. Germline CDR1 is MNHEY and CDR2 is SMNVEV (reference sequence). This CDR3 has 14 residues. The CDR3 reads CASRERDYTDTQYF. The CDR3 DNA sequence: TGCGCCAGCAGAGAAAGGGACTACACAGATACGCAGTATTTT.

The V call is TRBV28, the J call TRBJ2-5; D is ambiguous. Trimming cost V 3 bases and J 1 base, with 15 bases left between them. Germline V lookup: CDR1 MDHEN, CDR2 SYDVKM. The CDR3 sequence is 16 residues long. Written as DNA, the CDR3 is TGTGCCAGCAGTTTGCGGATCCTCACTCTCCAAGAGACCCAGTACTTC. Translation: CASSLRILTLQETQYF. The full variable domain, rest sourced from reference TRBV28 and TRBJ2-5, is DVKVTQSSRYLVKRTGEKVFLECVQDMDHENMFWYRQDPGLGLRLIYFSYDVKMKEKGDIPEGYSVSREKKERFSLILESASTNQTSMYLCASSLRILTLQETQYFGPGTRLLVL.

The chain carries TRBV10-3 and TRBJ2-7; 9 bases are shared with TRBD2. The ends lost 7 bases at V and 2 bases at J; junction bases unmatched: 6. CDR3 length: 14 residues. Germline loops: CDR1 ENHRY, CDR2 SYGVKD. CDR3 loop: CAITAGGNPYEQYF. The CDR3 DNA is TGTGCCATCACCGCGGGAGGGAATCCCTACGAGCAGTACTTC.

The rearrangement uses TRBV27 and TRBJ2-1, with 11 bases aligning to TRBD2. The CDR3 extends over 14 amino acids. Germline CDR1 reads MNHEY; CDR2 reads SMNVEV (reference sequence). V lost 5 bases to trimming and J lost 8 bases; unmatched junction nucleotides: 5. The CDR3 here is CASSPGLAEDEQFF. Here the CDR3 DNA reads TGTGCCAGCAGTCCGGGACTAGCGGAAGATGAGCAGTTCTTC.

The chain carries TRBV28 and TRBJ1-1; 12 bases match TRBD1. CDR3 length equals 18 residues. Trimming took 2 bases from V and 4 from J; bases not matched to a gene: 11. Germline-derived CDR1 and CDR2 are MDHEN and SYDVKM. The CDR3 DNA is TGTGCCAGCAGTTTAGGCCGGGACAGGGGGCGCGAAGTCACTGAAGCTTTCTTT. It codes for CASSLGRDRGREVTEAFF.

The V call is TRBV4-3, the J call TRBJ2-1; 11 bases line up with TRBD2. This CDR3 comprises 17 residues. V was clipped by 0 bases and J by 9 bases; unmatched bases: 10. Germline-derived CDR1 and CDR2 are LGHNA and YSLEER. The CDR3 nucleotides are TGCGCCAGCAGCCAAGATCGGCTAGCGGGAGGTTATGGTGAGCAGTTCTTC. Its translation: CASSQDRLAGGYGEQFF.

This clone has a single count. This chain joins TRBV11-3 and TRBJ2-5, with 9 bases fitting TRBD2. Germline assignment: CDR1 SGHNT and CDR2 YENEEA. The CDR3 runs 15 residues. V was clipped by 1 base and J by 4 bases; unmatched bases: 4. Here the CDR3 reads CASSLGIAGVETQYF. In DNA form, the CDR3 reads TGTGCCAGCAGCTTAGGGATAGCGGGAGTAGAGACCCAGTACTTC.

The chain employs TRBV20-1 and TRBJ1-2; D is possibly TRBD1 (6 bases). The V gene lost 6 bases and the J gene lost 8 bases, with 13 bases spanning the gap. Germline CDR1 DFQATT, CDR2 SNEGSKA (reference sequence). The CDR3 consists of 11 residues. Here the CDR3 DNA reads TGCAGTGCCTACAGGGTGGGGGGCTACACCTTC. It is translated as CSAYRVGGYTF.

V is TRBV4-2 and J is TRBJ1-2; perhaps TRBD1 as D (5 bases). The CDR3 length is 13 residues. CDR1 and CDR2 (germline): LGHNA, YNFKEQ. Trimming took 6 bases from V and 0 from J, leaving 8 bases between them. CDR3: CASRWGTNYGYTF. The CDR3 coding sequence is TGTGCCAGCAGGTGGGGCACTAACTATGGCTACACCTTC.

This CDR3 reads CASNLDWRSTYEQYF. CDR3 nucleotide sequence: TGTGCCAGCAACCTGGACTGGAGGTCGACCTACGAGCAGTACTTC. The rearrangement joins TRBV6-4 to TRBJ2-7, with a possible D match to TRBD2 (5 bases). Germline V gene data show CDR1 as MRHNA and CDR2 as SNTAGT. V was shortened by 7 bases and J by 2 bases, with 18 bases between the two germline ends. The CDR3 totals 15 residues.

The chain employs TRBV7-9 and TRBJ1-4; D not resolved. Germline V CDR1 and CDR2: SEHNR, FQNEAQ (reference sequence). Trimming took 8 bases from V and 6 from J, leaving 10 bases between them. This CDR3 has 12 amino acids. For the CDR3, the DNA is TGTGCCAGCGCGCGAGCGGATGAAAAACTGTTTTTT. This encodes CASARADEKLFF.

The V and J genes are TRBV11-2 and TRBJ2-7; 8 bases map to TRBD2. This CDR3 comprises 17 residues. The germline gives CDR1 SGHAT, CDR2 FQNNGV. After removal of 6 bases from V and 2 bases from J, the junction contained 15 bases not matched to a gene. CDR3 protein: CASRKTGSSGMAYEQYF. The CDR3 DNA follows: TGTGCCAGCAGGAAAACAGGGAGTAGCGGGATGGCCTACGAGCAGTACTTC.

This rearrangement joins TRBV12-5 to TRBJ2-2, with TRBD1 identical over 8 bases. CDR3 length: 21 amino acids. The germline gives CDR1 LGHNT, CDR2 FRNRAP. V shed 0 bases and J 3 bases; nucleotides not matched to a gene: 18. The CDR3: CASGLVEGGTGGLRDTGELFF. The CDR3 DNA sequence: TGTGCTAGTGGTTTGGTGGAAGGGGGAACAGGGGGGCTTAGGGACACCGGGGAGCTGTTTTTT.

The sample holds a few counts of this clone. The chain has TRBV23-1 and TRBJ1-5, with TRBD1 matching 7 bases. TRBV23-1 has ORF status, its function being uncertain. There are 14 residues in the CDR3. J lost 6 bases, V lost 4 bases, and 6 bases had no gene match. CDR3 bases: TGCGCCAGCAGTCCCCAGGGGGTGGGTCAGCCCCAGCATTTT. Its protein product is CASSPQGVGQPQHF.

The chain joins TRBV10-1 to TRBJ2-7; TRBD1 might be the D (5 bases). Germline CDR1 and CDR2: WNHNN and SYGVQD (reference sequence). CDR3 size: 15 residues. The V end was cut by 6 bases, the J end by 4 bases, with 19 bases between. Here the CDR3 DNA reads TGCGCCAGCAGCCAGCAGGGATTCCCTTTATACGAGCAGTACTTC. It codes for CASSQQGFPLYEQYF.

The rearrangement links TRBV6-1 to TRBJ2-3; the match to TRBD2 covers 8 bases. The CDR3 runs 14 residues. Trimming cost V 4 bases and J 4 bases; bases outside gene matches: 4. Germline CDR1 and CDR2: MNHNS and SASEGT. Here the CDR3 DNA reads TGTGCCAGCAGTGGGGAGCGGGAGTCAGATACGCAGTATTTT. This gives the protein CASSGERESDTQYF.

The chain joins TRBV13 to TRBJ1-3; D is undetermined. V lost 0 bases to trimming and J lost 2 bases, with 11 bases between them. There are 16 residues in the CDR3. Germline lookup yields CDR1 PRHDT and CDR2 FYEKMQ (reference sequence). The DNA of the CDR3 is TGTGCCAGCAGCTTAGGCCGGGGTGGGCCTGGAAACACCATATATTTT. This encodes CASSLGRGGPGNTIYF.

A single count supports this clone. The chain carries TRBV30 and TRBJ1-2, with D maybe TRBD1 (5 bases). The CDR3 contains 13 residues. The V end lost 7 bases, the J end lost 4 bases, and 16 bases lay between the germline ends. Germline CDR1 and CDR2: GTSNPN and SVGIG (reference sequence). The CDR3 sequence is CASDTFPFYGYTF. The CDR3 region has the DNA TGTGCCTCGGACACTTTCCCCTTCTATGGCTACACCTTC.

The CDR3 DNA is TGTGCCAGCAGCTTAGTGTTCCGTGGTGGCGAGCAGTTCTTC. Amino acids: CASSLVFRGGEQFF. The chain uses TRBV7-9 and TRBJ2-1; no clear D gene. The CDR3 totals 14 residues. V was cut by 1 base and J by 10 bases, with 14 bases left in between. Germline-derived CDR1 and CDR2 are SEHNR and FQNEAQ (reference sequence).

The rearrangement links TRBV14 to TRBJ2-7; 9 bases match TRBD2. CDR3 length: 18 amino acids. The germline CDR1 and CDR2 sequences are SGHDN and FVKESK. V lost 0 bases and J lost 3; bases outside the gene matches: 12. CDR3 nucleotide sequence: TGTGCCAGCAGCCAAGAATCCAAGCGGGAGGCGTCCGACTACGAGCAGTACTTC. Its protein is CASSQESKREASDYEQYF.

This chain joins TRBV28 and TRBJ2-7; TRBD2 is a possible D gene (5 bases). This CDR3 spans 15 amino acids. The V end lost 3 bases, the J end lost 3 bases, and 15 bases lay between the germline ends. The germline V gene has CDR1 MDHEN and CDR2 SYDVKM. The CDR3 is CASSLDPGSGYEQYF. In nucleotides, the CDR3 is TGTGCCAGCAGTTTGGATCCGGGAAGCGGCTACGAGCAGTACTTC.

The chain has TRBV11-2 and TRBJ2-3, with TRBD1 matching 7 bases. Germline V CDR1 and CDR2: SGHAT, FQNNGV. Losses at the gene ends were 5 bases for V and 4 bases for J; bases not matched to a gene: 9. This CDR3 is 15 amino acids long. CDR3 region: CASSGAGGVSDTQYF. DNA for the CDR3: TGTGCCAGCAGCGGGGCAGGGGGTGTCTCAGATACGCAGTATTTT.

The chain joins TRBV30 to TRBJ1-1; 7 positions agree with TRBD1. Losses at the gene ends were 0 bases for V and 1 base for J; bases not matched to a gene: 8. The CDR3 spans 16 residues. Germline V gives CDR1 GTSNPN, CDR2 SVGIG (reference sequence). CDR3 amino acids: CAWSVKKGAPNTEAFF. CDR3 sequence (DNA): TGTGCCTGGAGTGTTAAGAAGGGGGCTCCGAACACTGAAGCTTTCTTT.

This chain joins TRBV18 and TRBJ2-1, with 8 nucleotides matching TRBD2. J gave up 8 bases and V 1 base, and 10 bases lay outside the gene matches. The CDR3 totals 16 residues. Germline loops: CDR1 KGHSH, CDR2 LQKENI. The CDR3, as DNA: TGTGCCAGCTCACCACGAGGGAGCGGGAGAGCGGATGAGCAGTTCTTC. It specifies CASSPRGSGRADEQFF. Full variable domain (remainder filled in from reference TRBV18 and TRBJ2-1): NAGVMQNPRHLVRRRGQEARLRCSPMKGHSHVYWYRQLPEEGLKFMVYLQKENIIDESGMPKERFSAEFPKEGPSILRIQQVVRGDSAAYFCASSPRGSGRADEQFFGPGTRLTVL.

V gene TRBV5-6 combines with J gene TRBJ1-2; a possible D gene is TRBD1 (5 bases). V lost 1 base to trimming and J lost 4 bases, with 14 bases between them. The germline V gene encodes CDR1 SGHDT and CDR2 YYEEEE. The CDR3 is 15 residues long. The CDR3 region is CASSLFDRPTYGYTF. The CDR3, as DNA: TGTGCCAGCAGCTTGTTTGACAGACCGACCTATGGCTACACCTTC.

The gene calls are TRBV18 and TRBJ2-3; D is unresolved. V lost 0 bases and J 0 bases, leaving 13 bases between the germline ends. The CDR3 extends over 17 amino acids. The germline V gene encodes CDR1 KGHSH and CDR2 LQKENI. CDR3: CASSPPPQQSSTDTQYF. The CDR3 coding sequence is TGTGCCAGCTCACCACCCCCACAGCAGTCTAGCACAGATACGCAGTATTTT.

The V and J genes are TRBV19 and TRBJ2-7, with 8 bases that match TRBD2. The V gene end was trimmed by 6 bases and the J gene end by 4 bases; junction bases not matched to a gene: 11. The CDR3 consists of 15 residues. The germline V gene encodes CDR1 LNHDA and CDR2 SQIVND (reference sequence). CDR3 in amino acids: CASRPGGAVGYEQYF. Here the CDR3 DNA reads TGTGCCAGTAGACCCGGGGGGGCGGTCGGATACGAGCAGTACTTC.

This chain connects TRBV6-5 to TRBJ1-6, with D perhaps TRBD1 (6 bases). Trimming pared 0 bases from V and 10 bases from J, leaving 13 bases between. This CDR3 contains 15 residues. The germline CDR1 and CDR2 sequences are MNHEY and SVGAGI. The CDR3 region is CASSYSGTWISPLHF. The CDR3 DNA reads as TGTGCCAGCAGTTACTCGGGGACATGGATATCACCCCTCCACTTT.

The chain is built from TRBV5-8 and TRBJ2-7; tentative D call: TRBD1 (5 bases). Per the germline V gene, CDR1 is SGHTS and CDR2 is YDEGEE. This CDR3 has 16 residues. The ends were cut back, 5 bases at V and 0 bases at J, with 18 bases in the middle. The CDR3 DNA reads TGTGCCAGCAGTAGAAAAAAAACGACAGACTCCTACGAGCAGTACTTC. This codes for CASSRKKTTDSYEQYF.